The present T cell receptor (beta chain) was sequenced within a study of T-cell reconstitution after alpha-beta-depleted transplantation in children (dated by TCRdb to the mid-2010s). About the investigation overall: The study quantitatively tracked T-cell immune reconstitution after TCRalphabeta/CD19-depleted allogeneic hematopoietic cell transplantation in children using TCR repertoire profiling.

This clonotype was detected ten times or more. Its cognate antigen has yet to be identified. Base quality data are lacking; no much larger clone is found one base away. The library was prepared using PCR. The data were produced on an Illumina HiSeq 2500. TCR library preparation used molecular barcoding, with unique molecular identifiers applied to normalize quantification of the TCRbeta repertoire. Starting from the raw public reads, TCRdb applied fastp trimming at Q25, assembled clones with MiXCR and retained in-frame beta chains. CDR3 protein sequences are deduplicated, and each keeps its most common genes and DNA. Across this sample there are 190,000 or so distinct CDR3 sequences, with about 15% seen only once. Jointly, the top ten make up roughly 13% of the sample. Its CDR3 holds 15 amino acids, cysteine through phenylalanine. The DNA shown is the 45-base CDR3, in frame from base 1. Via the germline V gene (reference sequence), CDR1 is LNHDA and CDR2 SQIVND. V is pared back by 5 bases and J by 0 bases, with 14 bases lying between the germline termini.

The input for sequencing was PBMCs from the stem cell graft donor, taken from the stem cell graft. This sequence originates from a human donor who donated a stem cell graft to a child with acute lymphoblastic leukemia. The chain employs TRBV19 and TRBJ2-7; a tentative D call is TRBD1 (6 bases match). The base sequence is TGTGCCAGTAGTGCCGGGACACCGAGCTCCTACGAGCAGTACTTC. Its protein product is CASSAGTPSSYEQYF.